This T cell receptor beta chain comes out of a study of blood T cells in healthy people across ages. For the study at large: About one barcoded beta molecule per two T cells was captured by template switching.

General study findings and limits: There was a strong correlation between TCR beta diversity and naive T cell percentage.

Each of the donors had around 9 milliliters of peripheral blood drawn into EDTA-treated Vacutainer tubes. Deletions cut 3 bases from V and 8 bases from J, with 11 bases between. The CDR3 spans 13 residues. Germline loops: CDR1 LGHNA, CDR2 YSLEER. A second PCR of 7 to 11 cycles used a sample-barcoded 5' primer and a J-beta primer mix. TCRdb processed the 5' RACE reads anew with MiXCR; each CDR3 protein has one entry. This sample has some 790,000 distinct CDR3 sequences; more than 25% occur once, and the top ten carry about 18%. This clonotype has ten or more counts. Its antigen is not known. This sequence joins TRBV4-3 and TRBJ2-1, with D possibly matching TRBD2 (6 bases). This sequence originates from an elderly woman in good health. The source material was blood. The CDR3: CASSHYGGDEQFF. DNA of the CDR3: TGCGCCAGCAGCCATTACGGAGGGGATGAGCAGTTCTTC.